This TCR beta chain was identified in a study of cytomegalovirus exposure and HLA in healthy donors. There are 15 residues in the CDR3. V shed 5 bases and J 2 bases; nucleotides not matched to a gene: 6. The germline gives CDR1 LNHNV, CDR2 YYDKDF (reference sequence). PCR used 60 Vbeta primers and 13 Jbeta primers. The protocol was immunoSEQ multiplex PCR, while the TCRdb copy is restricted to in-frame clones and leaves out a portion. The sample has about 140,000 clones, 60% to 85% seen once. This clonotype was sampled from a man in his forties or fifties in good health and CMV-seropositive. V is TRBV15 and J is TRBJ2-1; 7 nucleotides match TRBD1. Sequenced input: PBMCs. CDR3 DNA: TGTGCCACCAGCGCAAGGGACAGAACCTACAATGAGCAGTTCTTC. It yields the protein CATSARDRTYNEQFF.